These 23 T cell receptor beta chains were all obtained from the same sample, sequenced in a study of Ad26.COV2.S vaccination and SARS-CoV-2 variants (dated by TCRdb to about 2021). The protocol used for the library was the immunoSEQ multiplex PCR assay. TCRdb's version of the immuneACCESS table is confined to in-frame rearrangements and falls short of the full clone set. An unresolved V gene accounts for under half of the shortfall where checked; the remainder is of unknown origin. This sample has some 330,000 clones in its table, and 90% of those were observed once. The ten largest clones capture 5.5% of the sample. Taken with the paper, the label for treatment or condition translates to: around 19 received Ad26.COV2.S at low or high dose, single or two shots; about 5 received placebo; per-sample allocation not given. For vaccine and placebo recipients, the sequenced repertoires came from samples collected on day 63 after the first injection.

The sequenced sample was peripheral blood, obtained in a trial of Ad26.COV2.S vaccine versus placebo. These receptors all stem from a person between 18 and 60 years old who received the Ad26.COV2.S COVID-19 vaccine or a placebo.

The chain recombines TRBV5-6 with TRBJ1-5, with D perhaps matching TRBD1 (6 bases). Germline V gene lookup returns CDR1 SGHDT and CDR2 YYEEEE. The CDR3 sequence is 14 residues long. V was clipped by 2 bases and J by 5 bases, with 11 bases between them. The CDR3 sequence is CASSLGGGYQPQHF. As DNA, the CDR3 is TGTGCCAGCAGCTTAGGAGGGGGATATCAGCCCCAGCATTTT.

CDR3 coding DNA: TGTGCCAGCAGCAAAGCGGGAGGCGAGGAGCAGTTCTTC. Its protein product is CASSKAGGEEQFF. This chain joins TRBV11-3 and TRBJ2-1; TRBD2 aligns across 9 bases. The CDR3 sequence is 13 residues long. Trimming took 5 bases from V and 10 from J; bases not matched to a gene: 6. The germline V gene has CDR1 SGHNT and CDR2 YENEEA.

This chain's CDR3 is CASSSTGGRNQPQHF. The CDR3 bases are TGTGCCAGCAGCTCAACAGGAGGACGCAATCAGCCCCAGCATTTT. J is TRBJ1-5 and V is TRBV6-5; possibly TRBD1 for D (5 bases). V lost 6 bases to trimming and J lost 2 bases, with 14 bases between them. CDR1 is MNHEY, CDR2 SVGAGI, per germline. This CDR3 region has 15 residues.

V usage is TRBV5-1 and J usage is TRBJ2-3; TRBD1 or TRBD2 may be the D gene (5 bases each). The CDR3 covers 15 residues. Germline V CDR1 and CDR2: SGHRS, YFSETQ. Trimming pared 1 base from V and 3 bases from J, leaving 12 bases between. The CDR3 reads CASSLRGVVTDTQYF. The CDR3 region has the DNA TGCGCCAGCAGCTTGCGAGGGGTCGTAACAGATACGCAGTATTTT.

The chain joins TRBV6-5 to TRBJ2-7; no reliable D call. CDR1 is MNHEY, CDR2 SVGAGI, per germline. Trimming removed 7 bases at V and 0 bases at J, with 7 bases between. The CDR3 loop spans 12 amino acids. The CDR3 sequence: CASNGDSYEQYF. The CDR3 bases are TGTGCCAGCAATGGGGACTCCTACGAGCAGTACTTC.

The chain has TRBV7-9 and TRBJ2-7; possibly TRBD2 for D (6 bases). This CDR3 is built from 14 residues. Germline-derived CDR1 and CDR2 are SEHNR and FQNEAQ (reference sequence). V was trimmed by 5 bases and J by 3 bases, leaving 14 bases between them. The CDR3 region has the DNA TGTGCCAGCAGCCCCGCGGGACCATACTACGAGCAGTACGTC. Amino acids: CASSPAGPYYEQYV.

V usage is TRBV5-1 and J usage is TRBJ1-2; 8 nucleotides agree with TRBD1. The germline V gene has CDR1 SGHRS and CDR2 YFSETQ. The CDR3 sequence is 14 residues long. Trimming at V came to 4 bases and at J to 4 bases, leaving 6 bases not matched to a gene. The DNA of the CDR3 is TGCGCCAGCAGCCAACAGACAGGGGCCTATGGCTACACCTTC. It translates to CASSQQTGAYGYTF.

The rearrangement joins TRBV10-1 to TRBJ2-1; TRBD1 aligns across 8 bases. The germline CDR1 and CDR2 sequences are WNHNN and SYGVQD (reference sequence). This CDR3 contains 15 residues. The junction had 7 bases not matched to a gene; V was cut back by 2 bases and J by 7 bases. In nucleotides, the CDR3 is TGCGCCAGCAGTGAGCTCGGACAGGGAAGGAATGAGCAGTTCTTC. It codes for CASSELGQGRNEQFF.

The gene calls are TRBV6-2 or TRBV6-3 and TRBJ2-6; D may be TRBD1 (6 bases). V lost 6 bases to trimming and J lost 1 base, with 19 bases between them. The CDR3 totals 18 residues. Germline CDR1 MNHEY, CDR2 SVGEGT. The chain's CDR3 is CASSRPRGFLSGANVLTF. CDR3 bases: TGTGCCAGCAGCCGACCCAGGGGTTTTTTGTCTGGGGCCAACGTCCTGACTTTC.

The chain employs TRBV11-3 and TRBJ1-6, with D possibly being TRBD1 (6 bases). Trimming left V 4 bases short and J 9 bases short, with 10 bases between. This CDR3 region has 13 residues. Germline CDR1 is SGHNT and CDR2 is YENEEA. The CDR3 protein is CASSYDRSSPLHF. The CDR3 DNA reads TGTGCCAGCAGCTACGACAGGTCTTCACCCCTCCACTTT.

The chain employs TRBV4-3 and TRBJ1-2; 10 bases are a match to TRBD1. CDR1 LGHNA and CDR2 YSLEER come from the germline V gene. The CDR3 sequence is 15 residues long. V lost 0 bases and J lost 7; bases outside the gene matches: 5. The CDR3: CASSQETGGPRGYTF. CDR3 DNA sequence: TGCGCCAGCAGCCAAGAGACAGGGGGCCCTCGTGGCTACACCTTC.

CDR3 residues: CSGGQYNTEAFF. DNA for the CDR3: TGCAGCGGCGGACAATATAACACTGAAGCTTTCTTT. V usage is TRBV29-1 and J usage is TRBJ1-1; TRBD1 is a possible D gene (5 bases). The CDR3 sequence is 12 residues long. Germline lookup yields CDR1 SQVTM and CDR2 ANQGSEA. Trimming pared 7 bases from V and 2 bases from J, leaving 11 bases between.

This chain uses TRBV27 with TRBJ1-1; unclear D gene. The germline CDR1 and CDR2 sequences are MNHEY and SMNVEV (reference sequence). Trimming took off 3 bases at V and 4 bases at J, with 15 bases between the two ends. The CDR3 consists of 15 residues. The CDR3 loop reads CASSLGGFSRTEAFF. The CDR3 DNA reads as TGTGCCAGCAGTTTGGGAGGGTTTAGTCGCACTGAAGCTTTCTTT.

The chain uses TRBV27 and TRBJ1-2; D remains ambiguous. V lost 0 bases, J lost 7 bases, and 12 bases lay in between. CDR1 is MNHEY and CDR2 is SMNVEV in the germline V gene (reference sequence). This CDR3 is 14 amino acids long. The CDR3 sequence: CASSLSPTGSGYTF. CDR3 in DNA: TGTGCCAGCAGTTTATCCCCCACGGGGTCTGGCTACACCTTC.

The chain has TRBV25-1 and TRBJ2-1; 8 bases agree with TRBD1. V shed 6 bases, J shed 8 bases, and the junction held 15 bases outside the gene matches. CDR3 size: 16 residues. Germline V lookup: CDR1 MGHDK, CDR2 SYGVNS. CDR3 amino acids: CASSEPSGGPHDEQFF. CDR3 coding DNA: TGTGCCAGCAGCGAACCTTCAGGGGGCCCACACGATGAGCAGTTCTTC.

The gene calls are TRBV11-2 and TRBJ1-1, with D maybe TRBD1 (5 bases). Trimming pared 5 bases from V and 5 bases from J, leaving 21 bases between. CDR1 is SGHAT and CDR2 is FQNNGV in the germline V gene. This CDR3 has 16 amino acids. CDR3 nucleotide sequence: TGTGCCAGCAGCCATCCATACGGAGGGACCGGGACTGAAGCTTTCTTT. Encoded protein: CASSHPYGGTGTEAFF.

V usage is TRBV4-1 and J usage is TRBJ1-1; a possible D gene is TRBD1 (6 bases). The germline gives CDR1 MGHRA, CDR2 YSYEKL. This CDR3 has 15 amino acids. V was cut by 1 base and J by 7 bases, with 16 bases left in between. DNA of the CDR3: TGCGCCAGCAGCCAAGTTGGAACAGGGTTCCTTGAAGCTTTCTTT. Protein sequence: CASSQVGTGFLEAFF.

The chain links TRBV4-3 to TRBJ1-2; 7 bases line up with TRBD1. The CDR3 has 15 amino acids. The junction had 7 bases not matched to a gene; V was cut back by 4 bases and J by 2 bases. Germline CDR1 reads LGHNA; CDR2 reads YSLEER. The DNA of the CDR3 is TGCGCCAGCAGCCTGTCCGGGACAGAAAACTATGGCTACACCTTC. It encodes CASSLSGTENYGYTF.

The CDR3 here is CASSTTGTYGYTF. For the CDR3, the DNA is TGTGCCAGCAGTACTACAGGGACCTATGGCTACACCTTC. V usage is TRBV28 and J usage is TRBJ1-2; the D gene is possibly TRBD1 (6 bases). Trimming left V 5 bases short and J 4 bases short, with 11 bases between. CDR1 MDHEN and CDR2 SYDVKM come from the germline V gene. There are 13 residues in the CDR3.

This chain connects TRBV5-1 to TRBJ2-5; 8 bases are a match to TRBD2. The CDR3 consists of 15 residues. Germline V gives CDR1 SGHRS, CDR2 YFSETQ. With V trimmed by 2 bases and J by 3 bases, 6 bases remained unmatched. CDR3: CASSFLGGGKETQYF. CDR3 bases: TGCGCCAGCAGCTTCCTCGGCGGGGGGAAAGAGACCCAGTACTTC. Full variable domain (rest looked up from reference TRBV5-1 and TRBJ2-5): KAGVTQTPRYLIKTRGQQVTLSCSPISGHRSVSWYQQTPGQGLQFLFEYFSETQRNKGNFPGRFSGRQFSNSRSEMNVSTLELGDSALYLCASSFLGGGKETQYFGPGTRLLVL.

J is TRBJ1-5 and V is TRBV19; a possible D gene is TRBD1 (5 bases). The CDR3 length is 20 residues. With 3 bases removed from V and 0 bases from J, the gap between germline ends came to 24 bases. Germline V gene sequence: CDR1 LNHDA, CDR2 SQIVND (reference sequence). The DNA for the CDR3 is TGTGCCAGTAGTATGGATTTTCCCGGTAGGGACGGACATAGCAATCAGCCCCAGCATTTT. This codes for CASSMDFPGRDGHSNQPQHF.

The genes are TRBV7-9 and TRBJ2-5, with a tentative D call TRBD2 (5 bases). V was trimmed by 1 base and J by 5 bases, leaving 14 bases between them. Germline CDR1 SEHNR, CDR2 FQNEAQ (reference sequence). The CDR3 is 15 amino acids. DNA of the CDR3: TGTGCCAGCAGCTTAGTTATCGGGGTCGGCGAGACCCAGTACTTC. The encoded protein is CASSLVIGVGETQYF.

This clone was picked up a small number of times. The genes are TRBV2 and TRBJ1-2, with 8 bases fitting TRBD1. Looked up from germline, CDR1 is SNHLY and CDR2 is FYNNEI. The V and J ends lost 8 bases and 7 bases, in that order; junction bases with no gene match: 6. This CDR3 is built from 12 residues. The CDR3 coding sequence is TGTGCCAGCGGGACGGGACAGGCTGGCTACACCTTC. The encoded protein is CASGTGQAGYTF.